A selection of T cell receptor beta chains follows, all from one sample in a study of tumor and adjacent non-tumor tissue in lung cancer. Via MiXCR, TCRdb re-called the multiplex PCR reads, giving one row per CDR3 protein. The sample lists over 80,000 distinct CDR3 sequences, around three quarters occurring once. Source material: distant non-tumor lung tissue. These receptors all stem from a woman aged 45-59 years with non-small cell lung cancer. Each CDR3 is given with its conserved first and last residue. Each record gives: D gene, clone size, J gene, CDR3 length, V gene, CDR3 DNA, CDR3 protein. D genes are given only for firm matches. Expanded clones get a size class; other rows say once, few or many, or leave the size out.

.	.	TRBJ2-1	15	TRBV12-5	TGTGCTATTGGTTTGCCGGGACAAGGTGTCCATGAGCAGTTCTTC	CAIGLPGQGVHEQFF
.	.	TRBJ2-3	14	TRBV6-6	TGTGCTAGCAGTGCCCAGGGGTACACAGATACGCAGTATTTT	CASSAQGYTDTQYF
.	.	TRBJ2-7	13	TRBV11-2	TGTGCCAACAGCTTAGTAGATTCCTACGAGCAGTACTTC	CANSLVDSYEQYF
.	.	TRBJ2-7	13	TRBV4-1	TGCGCCAGCAGCCAAGGCGGGTACTACGGGCAGTACTTC	CASSQGGYYGQYF
.	few	TRBJ2-7	15	TRBV28	TGTGCCAGCAGTTTTCCCGGGGCAGGGGCCTACGAGCAGTACTTC	CASSFPGAGAYEQYF
TRBD2	once	TRBJ2-7	14	TRBV5-5	TGTGACAGTAGCTTTAATGCGGGAGTGCGGGAGCAGTACTTC	CDSSFNAGVREQYF
.	many	TRBJ1-6	15	TRBV25-1	TGTGCCAGCAGTGCTCCGGGACACAATAATTCACCCCTCCACTTT	CASSAPGHNNSPLHF
TRBD2	.	TRBJ2-7	14	TRBV5-1	TGCGCCAGCAAACCTTCTAGCGGGAATTACGAGCAGTGCTTC	CASKPSSGNYEQCF
.	.	TRBJ1-4	14	TRBV20-1	TGCAGTGCTAAAAGAGGCGTCCTGGGTGGAAAACTGTTTTTT	CSAKRGVLGGKLFF
TRBD2	few	TRBJ2-1	13	TRBV10-3	TGTGTCATCAGTGGCCTAGCGGGGAGTGAGCAATTCTTC	CVISGLAGSEQFF
TRBD2	.	TRBJ2-3	18	TRBV24-1	TGTGCCACCATTATAGTGGGAGGGGACTGGCCTAGCACAGATACGCAGTATTTT	CATIIVGGDWPSTDTQYF
.	once	TRBJ2-5	16	TRBV10-1	TGCGCCAGCAGTCGATGGGGGGCCAGGGGCCAAGAGACCCAGTACTTC	CASSRWGARGQETQYF
.	once	TRBJ2-1	16	TRBV6-4	TGTGCCAGCAGTAATAACGCCGTGGCAGGGGACAATGAGCAGTTCTTC	CASSNNAVAGDNEQFF
TRBD2	.	TRBJ2-7	18	TRBV20-1	TGCAGTGCCACGCCGGGGGGACTAGCGAGAGGAGTGACCAACGAGCAGTACTTC	CSATPGGLARGVTNEQYF
.	once	TRBJ2-3	15	TRBV12-3/TRBV12-4	TGTGCCAGCTTTGGAGACGAGCGAGTCACAGATACGCACTATTTT	CASFGDERVTDTHYF
TRBD2	many	TRBJ2-7	18	TRBV28	TGTGCCAGCAGCCCGTTACTAGCGGTGTCCTCCAATTCCTACGAGCAGTACTTC	CASSPLLAVSSNSYEQYF
.	.	TRBJ1-5	14	TRBV30	TGTGCCTGGAGTCAGGCAGGGAAGGATCAGCCCCAGCATTTT	CAWSQAGKDQPQHF
TRBD2	.	TRBJ2-2	17	TRBV6-6	TGTGCCAGCATTCTACCTGGACTAGCGGAAGAGACCGGGGAGCAGTTTTTT	CASILPGLAEETGEQFF
.	.	TRBJ1-1	14	TRBV10-3	TGTGCCATCAGTGGGAACGGGAGAGACACTGAAGCTTTCTTT	CAISGNGRDTEAFF
.	.	TRBJ2-3	14	TRBV6-2/TRBV6-3	TGTGCCAGTAGCTATAGGGGTGTCACAGATACGCAGTATTTT	CASSYRGVTDTQYF
.	once	TRBJ2-7	13	TRBV7-8	TGTGGCAGCAGACCAGCCCACGGCTACGAGCAGTACTTC	CGSRPAHGYEQYF
TRBD2	.	TRBJ2-7	15	TRBV6-1	TGTGCTAGCAGCACCTGGACTAGCGGACTCTACGAGCAGTACTTC	CASSTWTSGLYEQYF
TRBD1	.	TRBJ2-6	13	TRBV11-1	TGTGCCAGGTCCACAGGGGAAGCCAACGTCCTGACTTTC	CARSTGEANVLTF
.	.	TRBJ2-7	15	TRBV12-3/TRBV12-4	TGTGCCAGCAGTTTAGAGACAGCTGGGTTATACGAGCATTACTTC	CASSLETAGLYEHYF
TRBD2	once	TRBJ2-7	14	TRBV7-2	TGTGCCAGCAGCCAGGGACTAGCGGGGGACGAGCAGAACTTC	CASSQGLAGDEQNF
TRBD2	.	TRBJ2-7	14	TRBV5-8	TGTGCCAGCAGCTTGACGTCGCGGGGGTACGAGCAGTTTTTC	CASSLTSRGYEQFF
.	.	TRBJ2-1	16	TRBV6-5	TGTGTCAGCAGTTACCTGGCAGGGTTGGGACACACTGAAGCTTTCTTC	CVSSYLAGLGHTEAFF
TRBD2	.	TRBJ2-3	17	TRBV5-1	TGCGCCAGCAGCCCCGGACTAGCGGGGAAGGAGTCAGATACGCAGTATTTT	CASSPGLAGKESDTQYF
.	many	TRBJ2-5	14	TRBV5-4	TGTGCCAGCAGCCCTGTCGGGGGAGAGGAGACCCAGTACTTC	CASSPVGGEETQYF
TRBD2	.	TRBJ2-3	15	TRBV5-1	TGCGCCAGCAGTTGGGGGACTAGCGGGAGAGATACGCAGTTTTTT	CASSWGTSGRDTQFF
TRBD2	.	TRBJ2-5	17	TRBV10-2	TGCGCCAGTAGTGACCCGACTAGCGGGAGGGAGGTCGAGACCCAGTACTTC	CASSDPTSGREVETQYF
.	many	TRBJ2-7	14	TRBV6-2/TRBV6-3	TGTGCCAGCAGTTACTCGCCAGGGACGGGAGAGCAGTACTTC	CASSYSPGTGEQYF
TRBD1	once	TRBJ1-1	15	TRBV12-3/TRBV12-4	TGTGCCATCAGTTTGCGGGACAGGGGGGACACTGAAGCTTTCTTT	CAISLRDRGDTEAFF
.	.	TRBJ1-5	13	TRBV12-3/TRBV12-4	TGTGCCAGCAAGGGCATGGGCAATCAGCCCCAGCAGTTT	CASKGMGNQPQQF
TRBD2	many	TRBJ2-1	17	TRBV5-1	TGCGCCAGCAGCTCCTACACCCCTAGCGGGCCCCACAATGAGCAGTTCTTC	CASSSYTPSGPHNEQFF
TRBD2	.	TRBJ2-1	15	TRBV29-1	TGCAGCCTTGAATTAAGCGGGAACTCGTACAATGAGCAGTTCTTC	CSLELSGNSYNEQFF
.	.	TRBJ2-5	14	TRBV6-1	TGTGCCATCAGAAAGGACTCACCTCGGGAGAGCCAGTACTTC	CAIRKDSPRESQYF
.	.	TRBJ2-7	13	TRBV10-3	TGTGCCATCACCCGGGGGCCCCCCTACCAGCAGTACTTC	CAITRGPPYQQYF
.	few	TRBJ2-3	13	TRBV20-1	TGCAGTGCTAGAGAGCAGGCCACAGATACGCAGTATTTT	CSAREQATDTQYF
.	many	TRBJ1-6	16	TRBV4-1	TGCGCCAGCAGCCAAGCGGACAACTCCTATAATTCACCCCTCCACTTT	CASSQADNSYNSPLHF
.	once	TRBJ2-3	14	TRBV6-5	TGTGCCAACAGTTACAGGTCCAGCGCAGATACGCAGTATTTT	CANSYRSSADTQYF
.	many	TRBJ2-1	12	TRBV5-1	TGCGCCAGCAGCCTGGAGAGGTTTGAGCAGTTCTTC	CASSLERFEQFF
.	few	TRBJ1-3	13	TRBV7-9	TGTGACAGGAGCTTAGAGTCTGGAAACACCATATATTTT	CDRSLESGNTIYF
TRBD2	.	TRBJ2-7	13	TRBV29-1	TGCAGCGTCAAGGGTCTAGCGGGAGAGGAGCAGTACTTC	CSVKGLAGEEQYF
TRBD1	.	TRBJ1-2	13	TRBV12-3/TRBV12-4	TGTGGCAGCAGTCCGAGGGACAGCGATGGTTACACCTTC	CGSSPRDSDGYTF
TRBD2	.	TRBJ2-7	12	TRBV6-5	TGTACCAGCTCCAGCGGGAGTCACGAGCAGTACTTC	CTSSSGSHEQYF
.	.	TRBJ2-3	16	TRBV20-1	TGCAGTGCTAGATACCCGACCAGCGTGAGCCCAGATACGCAGTATTTT	CSARYPTSVSPDTQYF
.	many	TRBJ1-4	15	TRBV20-1	TGCAGTGCTAGGCGGCAGCCAGCTAATGATGAAAAACTGTTTTTT	CSARRQPANDEKLFF
.	many	TRBJ1-5	14	TRBV12-3/TRBV12-4	TGTGCCAGCAGTTTCCTCGGAAGCAATCAGCCCCAGCATTTT	CASSFLGSNQPQHF
TRBD1	.	TRBJ1-2	13	TRBV12-3/TRBV12-4	TGTGCCAGCAACAACGGGACAGACTATGGCTACACCTTC	CASNNGTDYGYTF
.	many	TRBJ2-1	17	TRBV5-1	TGCGCCAGCAGACCTTCCTCGGGCCCCTCCTCCTACAATGAGCAGTTCTTC	CASRPSSGPSSYNEQFF
TRBD2	.	TRBJ2-1	15	TRBV12-3/TRBV12-4	TGTGCCAGCAGTTATGGATCTAGCGGGTACAATGAGCAGTTCTTC	CASSYGSSGYNEQFF
.	.	TRBJ2-2	16	TRBV14	TGTGCCAGCAATCAAGTCCAGGGGGGAAGCACCGGGGAGCTGTTTTTT	CASNQVQGGSTGELFF
TRBD2	.	TRBJ2-2	14	TRBV29-1	TGCAGCGTTGGGACTAGCGAGAGTTACGGGGAGCTGTTTTTT	CSVGTSESYGELFF
.	many	TRBJ2-4	13	TRBV28	TGTGCCAGCAGTTTCCGGACAGTGGACATTCAGTACTTC	CASSFRTVDIQYF